Following are 6 T cell receptor beta chains from one sample sequenced in a study of cytomegalovirus exposure and HLA in healthy donors. The PCR contained 60 Vbeta and 13 Jbeta primers. Sequenced by immunoSEQ multiplex PCR; TCRdb stores in-frame clones only, minus some. This sample lists about 200,000 clones; its ten largest clones have more than 0.95%. The sample consisted of PBMCs. These receptors originate from a girl aged 2 to 9 in good health and CMV-seropositive.

The rearrangement links TRBV20-1 to TRBJ1-4; D not certain. The CDR3 is 10 residues long. The V end lost 5 bases, the J end lost 4 bases, and 2 bases lay between the germline ends. Looked up from germline, CDR1 is DFQATT and CDR2 is SNEGSKA (reference sequence). The CDR3 region has the DNA TGCAGTGCTTATAATGAAAAACTGTTTTTT. This codes for CSAYNEKLFF.

This chain's CDR3 is CASSPLRGGATGRTQYF. CDR3 in DNA: TGTGCCAGCAGCCCACTAAGAGGGGGCGCGACCGGGCGTACGCAGTATTTT. The gene calls are TRBV11-2 and TRBJ2-3; 7 bases are shared with TRBD1. The germline V gene has CDR1 SGHAT and CDR2 FQNNGV. The CDR3 covers 17 residues. J gave up 8 bases and V 5 bases, and 19 bases lay outside the gene matches. Based on the CDR3 plus reference TRBV11-2 and TRBJ2-3, the full variable domain is EAGVAQSPRYKIIEKRQSVAFWCNPISGHATLYWYQQILGQGPKLLIQFQNNGVVDDSQLPKDRFSAERLKGVDSTLKIQPAKLEDSAVYLCASSPLRGGATGRTQYFGPGTRLTVL.

V is TRBV5-1 and J is TRBJ2-7; 9 bases agree with TRBD1. The CDR3 runs 15 residues. V shed 4 bases and J 0 bases; nucleotides not matched to a gene: 5. Per germline, CDR1 SGHRS and CDR2 YFSETQ. CDR3 protein: CASSPGQGPSYEQYF. In DNA form, the CDR3 reads TGCGCCAGCAGCCCCGGACAGGGGCCCTCCTACGAGCAGTACTTC. The variable domain in full, completed from reference TRBV5-1 and TRBJ2-7, reads KAGVTQTPRYLIKTRGQQVTLSCSPISGHRSVSWYQQTPGQGLQFLFEYFSETQRNKGNFPGRFSGRQFSNSRSEMNVSTLELGDSALYLCASSPGQGPSYEQYFGPGTRLTVT.

CDR3 amino acids: CASKRTGANGYTF. CDR3 DNA sequence: TGTGCCAGTAAACGGACAGGGGCAAATGGCTACACCTTC. The chain links TRBV19 to TRBJ1-2, with 9 bases fitting TRBD1. CDR3 size: 13 residues. Trimming at V came to 7 bases and at J to 6 bases, leaving 6 bases not matched to a gene. The V gene's germline CDR1 is LNHDA and CDR2 SQIVND (reference sequence). Based on the CDR3 plus reference TRBV19 and TRBJ1-2, the full variable domain is DGGITQSPKYLFRKEGQNVTLSCEQNLNHDAMYWYRQDPGQGLRLIYYSQIVNDFQKGDIAEGYSVSREKKESFPLTVTSAQKNPTAFYLCASKRTGANGYTFGSGTRLTVV.

The gene calls are TRBV2 and TRBJ1-6, with D perhaps TRBD1 (6 bases). Germline assignment: CDR1 SNHLY and CDR2 FYNNEI. CDR3 length: 13 amino acids. Trimming removed 4 bases at V and 6 bases at J, with 7 bases between. The CDR3 is CASSGGRNSPLHF. CDR3 nucleotides: TGTGCCAGCAGTGGGGGGCGTAATTCACCCCTCCACTTT.

This rearrangement joins TRBV27 to TRBJ1-2; D is perhaps TRBD1 (5 bases). Trimming cost V 6 bases and J 2 bases, with 10 bases left between them. The CDR3 spans 13 residues. Germline CDR1 MNHEY, CDR2 SMNVEV (reference sequence). DNA for the CDR3: TGTGCCAGCAGGGACACAACCAACTATGGCTACACCTTC. This gives the protein CASRDTTNYGYTF.